The 9 T cell receptor beta chains below come from one sample, sequenced in a study of blood T cell repertoires in COVID-19. Repertoires were generated with immunoSEQ multiplex PCR, while TCRdb's copy carries only in-frame clones and drops some. The data show some 150,000 clones, roughly 81% seen once. The specimen was peripheral blood. These receptors all stem from a man in his forties or fifties who had recovered from COVID-19.

This clone was counted between two and nine times. The chain has TRBV28 and TRBJ2-2; D perhaps matches TRBD1 (6 bases). The CDR3 extends over 15 amino acids. Trimming removed 2 bases at V and 7 bases at J, with 14 bases between. Germline loops: CDR1 MDHEN, CDR2 SYDVKM. CDR3 region: CASSLGGAGRGELFF. The CDR3 region has the DNA TGTGCCAGCAGTTTAGGGGGCGCAGGGCGCGGGGAGCTGTTTTTT.

CDR3 residues: CASRSPGAGAPDTQYF. CDR3 bases: TGTGCCAGCAGATCCCCTGGGGCGGGAGCTCCAGATACGCAGTATTTT. The V call is TRBV28, the J call TRBJ2-3; 7 positions match TRBD2. The V gene end was trimmed by 6 bases and the J gene end by 4 bases; junction bases not matched to a gene: 13. Germline V gene data show CDR1 as MDHEN and CDR2 as SYDVKM. This CDR3 has 16 amino acids.

In the case of this clone: Other DNA sequences from this sample encode an identical CDR3 as well. This chain connects TRBV6-5 to TRBJ2-7; tentative D call: TRBD2 (6 bases). V gave up 6 bases and J gave up 0 bases, with 12 bases separating them. This CDR3 is 14 amino acids long. The germline V gene has CDR1 MNHEY and CDR2 SVGAGI. This CDR3 is CASRGGPSSYEQYF. CDR3 sequence (DNA): TGTGCCAGCAGGGGGGGTCCCAGCTCCTACGAGCAGTACTTC.

The chain has TRBV30 and TRBJ2-3; 10 bases match TRBD1. CDR1 and CDR2 (germline): GTSNPN, SVGIG (reference sequence). J lost 14 bases, V lost 1 base, and 12 bases had no gene match. There are 14 residues in the CDR3. This CDR3 reads CAWSGYSGTGDGYF. The CDR3 DNA is TGTGCCTGGAGTGGCTATTCCGGGACAGGGGACGGGTATTTT.

This clone was observed a single time. The V call is TRBV28, the J call TRBJ1-5; D perhaps matches TRBD1 (5 bases). Germline loops: CDR1 MDHEN, CDR2 SYDVKM. CDR3 size: 13 residues. Trimming cost V 6 bases and J 2 bases, with 8 bases left between them. The CDR3 protein is CASRLQGNQPQHF. The CDR3 DNA reads TGTGCCAGCAGGCTACAGGGCAATCAGCCCCAGCATTTT.

This clone appeared a few times. The V call is TRBV4-2, the J call TRBJ1-3, with D uncertain. Trimming took off 4 bases at V and 1 base at J, with 8 bases between the two ends. The CDR3 contains 14 residues. Germline loops: CDR1 LGHNA, CDR2 YNFKEQ. DNA of the CDR3: TGTGCCAGCAGCCCAAACTATTCTGGAAACACCATATATTTT. This codes for CASSPNYSGNTIYF.

This clone was observed a few times. V is TRBV7-9 and J is TRBJ1-6, with D unresolved. Germline V lookup: CDR1 SEHNR, CDR2 FQNEAQ (reference sequence). Trimming cost V 1 base and J 7 bases, with 5 bases left between them. The CDR3 is 13 amino acids. The CDR3 protein is CASSLEQNSPLHF. The CDR3 DNA is TGTGCCAGCAGCTTAGAACAGAATTCACCCCTCCACTTT.

This clone was seen a few times. The chain joins TRBV23-1 to TRBJ2-3; 10 nucleotides agree with TRBD1. TRBV23-1 is treated as an ORF (open reading frame) with a function not yet certain. This CDR3 spans 15 amino acids. V trimming: 2 bases; J trimming: 4 bases; junction bases outside the gene matches: 3. For the CDR3, the DNA is TGCGCCAGCAGTCAAAGGACAGGGGGAGCAGATACGCAGTATTTT. Translated, it gives CASSQRTGGADTQYF.

The V call is TRBV3-1 (or the pseudogene TRBV3-2), the J call TRBJ2-1, with D maybe TRBD2 (7 bases). This CDR3 contains 12 residues. V gave up 5 bases and J gave up 9 bases, with 11 bases separating them. Germline CDR1 LGHDT, CDR2 YNNKEL (reference sequence). The CDR3 region is CASSTGTTEQFF. The DNA of the CDR3 is TGTGCCAGCAGCACAGGGACTACTGAGCAGTTCTTC.